The 27 T cell receptor beta chains listed next were all sequenced from one sample in a study of blood T cells in healthy people across ages. Sample-barcoded 5' priming and a J-beta primer mix drove a second PCR of roughly 6 to 12 cycles. TCRdb used MiXCR to reprocess the 5' RACE reads, holding one entry per CDR3 protein. Found here are about 970,000 distinct CDR3 sequences, approximately 50% of them singletons; the top ten hold over 20%. Sequencing was performed on blood. The receptors here all came from an older woman in good health.

In its sample, this clonotype was seen many times. The chain uses TRBV7-2 and TRBJ2-3; D remains unclear. This CDR3 has 15 amino acids. The germline CDR1 and CDR2 sequences are SGHTA and FQGNSA. Trimming removed 1 base from V and 3 bases from J, with 11 bases in between. CDR3 DNA sequence: TGTGCCAGCAGCTTAGAGGCGAGTTTAACAGATACGCAGTATTTT. This codes for CASSLEASLTDTQYF. Looking up the rest from reference TRBV7-2 and TRBJ2-3 gives the full variable domain: GAGVSQSPSNKVTEKGKDVELRCDPISGHTALYWYRQSLGQGLEFLIYFQGNSAPDKSGLPSDRFSAERTGGSVSTLTIQRTQQEDSAVYLCASSLEASLTDTQYFGPGTRLTVL.

The genes are TRBV7-2 and TRBJ2-1; no clear D. The V end lost 2 bases, the J end lost 7 bases, and 12 bases lay between the germline ends. The CDR3 covers 14 residues. CDR1 is SGHTA, CDR2 FQGNSA, per germline. CDR3 region: CASSLSALENEQFF. CDR3 nucleotides: TGTGCCAGCAGCTTAAGCGCCCTCGAAAATGAGCAGTTCTTC. The full variable domain, rest sourced from reference TRBV7-2 and TRBJ2-1, is GAGVSQSPSNKVTEKGKDVELRCDPISGHTALYWYRQSLGQGLEFLIYFQGNSAPDKSGLPSDRFSAERTGGSVSTLTIQRTQQEDSAVYLCASSLSALENEQFFGPGTRLTVL.

The chain links TRBV28 to TRBJ2-4; TRBD1 is a possible D gene (6 bases). The closer fit of TRBJ2-7 to the DNA end suggests the J call may be wrong. This CDR3 has 13 residues. CDR1 and CDR2 (germline): MDHEN, SYDVKM. CDR3 in amino acids: CASPLGTPYEQYF. Written as DNA, the CDR3 is TGTGCCAGCCCGCTAGGGACACCTTACGAGCAGTACTTC.

As DNA, the CDR3 is TGTGCCAGCGGTCAGGGGGGTACCTCTGGCTACACCTTC. Residues: CASGQGGTSGYTF. This chain uses TRBV28 with TRBJ1-2; 7 bases match TRBD1. CDR3 size: 13 residues. J was trimmed by 7 bases and V by 8 bases; bases with no gene match: 10. The germline CDR1 and CDR2 sequences are MDHEN and SYDVKM.

This CDR3 is CASSLNRMNTEAFF. For the CDR3, the DNA is TGTGCCAGCAGCTTGAACAGGATGAACACTGAAGCTTTCTTT. The rearrangement uses TRBV5-4 and TRBJ1-1; the D gene is possibly TRBD1 (5 bases). This CDR3 is built from 14 residues. Per germline, CDR1 SGHNT and CDR2 YYREEE (reference sequence). V was trimmed by 1 base and J by 0 bases, leaving 7 bases between them.

The chain joins TRBV12-3 or TRBV12-4 to TRBJ2-5; D may be TRBD2 (6 bases). Judging by the DNA end, TRBJ2-7 fits better; the J call may be wrong. The CDR3 totals 12 residues. CDR3 in amino acids: CASNRDSVEQYF. In DNA form, the CDR3 reads TGTGCCAGCAACCGGGACTCGGTCGAGCAGTACTTC.

The chain carries TRBV5-1 and TRBJ2-7; 8 nucleotides match TRBD1. Germline V gives CDR1 SGHRS, CDR2 YFSETQ. J lost 5 bases, V lost 4 bases, and 8 bases had no gene match. The CDR3 length is 14 residues. The CDR3 spells CASSQTGAENEQYF. CDR3 DNA: TGCGCCAGCAGCCAGACAGGGGCGGAAAACGAGCAGTACTTC.

This clonotype was seen a few times. The chain carries TRBV25-1 and TRBJ2-1, with 11 bases lining up with TRBD2. CDR3 length: 16 amino acids. Per the germline V gene, CDR1 is MGHDK and CDR2 is SYGVNS. Trimming took 1 base from V and 7 from J; bases not matched to a gene: 6. For the CDR3, the DNA is TGTGCCAGCAGTGAATTAAGGACTAGCGGGCGGAATGAGCAGTTCTTC. Amino acids: CASSELRTSGRNEQFF.

This rearrangement joins TRBV30 to TRBJ1-5; tentatively, D is TRBD1 (6 bases). Trimming shortened V by 4 bases and J by 6 bases, and 10 bases separated the two germline ends. The CDR3 totals 12 residues. CDR1 is GTSNPN and CDR2 is SVGIG in the germline V gene (reference sequence). The CDR3 DNA reads as TGTGCCTGGAACCTGGGGGCTCAGCCCCAGCATTTT. Protein: CAWNLGAQPQHF.

V gene TRBV7-9 combines with J gene TRBJ2-7; D tentatively reads TRBD1 or TRBD2 (5 bases each). With 2 bases removed from V and 5 bases from J, the gap between germline ends came to 10 bases. The CDR3 has 13 amino acids. Germline V gene sequence: CDR1 SEHNR, CDR2 FQNEAQ (reference sequence). The CDR3 reads CASSLTRDHEQYF. The CDR3 coding sequence is TGTGCCAGCAGCTTAACCAGGGACCACGAGCAGTACTTC.

This clonotype turned up a few times. The chain joins TRBV6-6 to TRBJ2-7; TRBD2 aligns across 8 bases. Germline-derived CDR1 and CDR2 are MNHNY and SVGAGI (reference sequence). With 6 bases clipped from V and 4 bases from J, the junction kept 17 bases outside the gene matches. The CDR3 runs to 17 residues. CDR3 sequence reads: CASSPSELAGGRYEQYF. In DNA, the CDR3 is TGTGCCAGCAGCCCTTCCGAGTTGGCGGGAGGAAGGTACGAGCAGTACTTC.

V usage is TRBV3-1 and J usage is TRBJ2-7; TRBD2 agrees at 9 bases. With the DNA end fitting TRBJ2-5 better, the J assignment may be wrong. Germline CDR1 is LGHDT and CDR2 is YNNKEL (reference sequence). The CDR3 spans 12 residues. The CDR3 here is CAISGRQETQYF. CDR3 DNA: TGTGCAATTAGCGGGAGACAAGAGACCCAGTACTTC.

The genes are TRBV27 and TRBJ2-7, with 10 bases fitting TRBD2. J was trimmed by 3 bases and V by 6 bases; bases with no gene match: 5. The CDR3 is 14 residues long. Germline CDR1 reads MNHEY; CDR2 reads SMNVEV (reference sequence). This CDR3 reads CASSRASGSYEQYF. The CDR3 DNA reads as TGTGCCAGCAGCCGGGCTAGCGGGAGCTACGAGCAGTACTTC.

The V gene is TRBV5-1, the J gene TRBJ1-2, with unresolved D. V lost 1 base to trimming and J lost 0 bases, with 10 bases between them. CDR1 is SGHRS, CDR2 YFSETQ, per germline. The CDR3 spans 15 residues. In DNA, the CDR3 is TGCGCCAGCAGCTTGTTGGACGATACTAACTATGGCTACACCTTC. Translating gives CASSLLDDTNYGYTF.

A remark on this clonotype: A much larger clone is a single base away; this may be a read error. This rearrangement joins TRBV7-2 to TRBJ2-3; possible D gene TRBD1, 5 bases. The CDR3 contains 16 residues. Trimming removed 5 bases at V and 0 bases at J, with 15 bases between. Germline CDR1 and CDR2: SGHTA and FQGNSA. For the CDR3, the DNA is TGTGCCAGCAGCATATATAGGGGCCTAAGCACAGATACGCAGTATTTT. Its translation is CASSIYRGLSTDTQYF.

With regard to this clonotype: At one end, the junction sequence differs from germline, possibly due to a read error. V gene TRBV29-1 combines with J gene TRBJ2-1; 8 positions match TRBD2. From germline, CDR1 is SQVTM and CDR2 ANQGSEA. The CDR3 runs to 14 residues. For the CDR3, the DNA is TGCAGCGTTGACCTAGCGGGTTCCTACAATGAGCTGTTCTTC. Translated, it gives CSVDLAGSYNELFF.

This chain links TRBV9 with TRBJ2-4, with 7 bases matching TRBD1. Germline CDR1 SGDLS, CDR2 YYNGEE. The CDR3 is 14 amino acids. J lost 6 bases, V lost 4 bases, and 7 bases had no gene match. The CDR3 here is CASSSQTGTNIQYF. The CDR3 region has the DNA TGTGCCAGCAGCTCTCAGACAGGGACAAACATTCAGTACTTC.

This clonotype has only a few counts. The rearrangement links TRBV4-2 to TRBJ1-5; D is perhaps TRBD1 (6 bases). The V end was cut by 6 bases, the J end by 2 bases, with 11 bases between. Germline V gene data show CDR1 as LGHNA and CDR2 as YNFKEQ. The CDR3 spans 14 residues. CDR3 in DNA: TGTGCCAGCAGTCCAGGGGATGGCAATCAGCCCCAGCATTTT. As protein: CASSPGDGNQPQHF.

About this clonotype itself: Its ends do not fully match the called genes, so a read error is possible. The chain links TRBV7-2 to TRBJ2-1; no clear D gene. This CDR3 contains 12 residues. Looked up from germline, CDR1 is SGHTA and CDR2 is FQGNSA. This chain's CDR3 is CASSFGRNGQFF. The DNA for the CDR3 is TGTGCCAGCAGCTTCGGAAGGAATGGGCAGTTCTTC. The whole variable domain, filled in from reference TRBV7-2 and TRBJ2-1, reads GAGVSQSPSNKVTEKGKDVELRCDPISGHTALYWYRQSLGQGLEFLIYFQGNSAPDKSGLPSDRFSAERTGGSVSTLTIQRTQQEDSAVYLCASSFGRNGQFFGPGTRLTVL.

This clonotype appeared a few times. The rearrangement links TRBV15 to TRBJ2-7, with 7 nucleotides matching TRBD1. The V gene's germline CDR1 is LNHNV and CDR2 YYDKDF (reference sequence). J was trimmed by 3 bases and V by 1 base; bases with no gene match: 12. CDR3 size: 17 residues. In nucleotides, the CDR3 is TGTGCCACCAGCAGAGGTCCCACCGGGACAGTAGACTACGAGCAGTACTTC. As protein: CATSRGPTGTVDYEQYF.

V and J are TRBV4-3 and TRBJ2-1, with 7 nucleotides matching TRBD1. This CDR3 comprises 15 residues. V lost 3 bases, J lost 8 bases, and 10 bases stayed unmatched. The germline V gene has CDR1 LGHNA and CDR2 YSLEER. The DNA for the CDR3 is TGCGCCAGCAGCCAGAGGGGACAGCCCCGGGATGAGCAGTTCTTC. Residues: CASSQRGQPRDEQFF.

The CDR3 loop reads CASSELGRTEETQYF. CDR3 sequence (DNA): TGTGCCAGCAGTGAATTAGGGCGCACCGAAGAGACCCAGTACTTC. The V and J genes are TRBV25-1 and TRBJ2-5; D call uncertain. Trimming removed 1 base from V and 3 bases from J, with 12 bases in between. Germline CDR1 and CDR2: MGHDK and SYGVNS. CDR3 length equals 15 residues.

This clonotype was seen a few times. The V gene is TRBV7-3, the J gene TRBJ2-1; D ambiguous. Between the trimmed V and J ends, which lost 4 bases and 3 bases, there was a span of 16 bases. The CDR3 runs 16 residues. The germline V gene encodes CDR1 SGHTA and CDR2 FQGTGA. CDR3 coding DNA: TGTGCCAGCAGCTCCCAAGCTCGGGTGAACTACAATGAGCAGTTCTTC. As protein: CASSSQARVNYNEQFF.

The CDR3: CSATRPLAGYNEQFF. The CDR3 DNA is TGCAGTGCGACCCGTCCGCTAGCGGGTTACAATGAGCAGTTCTTC. This chain connects TRBV20-1 to TRBJ2-1; 8 bases match TRBD2. V lost 6 bases to trimming and J lost 4 bases; unmatched junction nucleotides: 11. The CDR3 sequence is 15 residues long. Germline V gene sequence: CDR1 DFQATT, CDR2 SNEGSKA (reference sequence).

The V call is TRBV2, the J call TRBJ2-1; D might be TRBD2 (6 bases). V lost 6 bases to trimming and J lost 5 bases, with 17 bases between them. Germline lookup yields CDR1 SNHLY and CDR2 FYNNEI. The CDR3 covers 15 residues. CDR3 loop: CASSDLAGGHNEQFF. In DNA form, the CDR3 reads TGTGCCAGCAGCGACCTCGCCGGAGGGCACAATGAGCAGTTCTTC.

This CDR3 is CSAREERAGHNEQFF. CDR3 bases: TGCAGTGCTAGAGAGGAGCGAGCGGGACACAATGAGCAGTTCTTC. The chain recombines TRBV20-1 with TRBJ2-1; the match to TRBD2 covers 7 bases. Germline V gene sequence: CDR1 DFQATT, CDR2 SNEGSKA (reference sequence). There are 15 residues in the CDR3. The J segment lost 5 bases and the V segment lost 0 bases, leaving 7 bases of the junction unmatched.

This clonotype has just a few counts. One end of the junction does not line up with germline, which may come from a read error. CDR3: CATSEASGSGTQYF. In DNA, the CDR3 is TGTGCCACCAGTGAAGCCAGCGGGAGTGGTACGCAGTATTTT. The V and J genes are TRBV10-3 and TRBJ2-3; TRBD2 agrees at 8 bases. The CDR3 totals 14 residues. Germline V lookup: CDR1 ENHRY, CDR2 SYGVKD.